The clone carrying this TCR beta chain was picked up one time. Its antigen is undetermined. The source of the sample is a study of OX40 agonist ivuxolimab in advanced cancers. Background on the study: At approximately 80% male, the cohort had a mean age of around 56 years, ranging from roughly 20 to 80.

Samples of blood were obtained at baseline, on cycle 4 day 1, and on cycle 7 day 1. V was clipped by 3 bases and J by 4 bases; unmatched bases: 4. Germline V gene data show CDR1 as SGHRS and CDR2 as YFSETQ. This CDR3 is 14 amino acids long. Study observations and caveats: The average count of expanded clones was higher among CD8+ T cells than among CD4+. People who partly responded at 0.1-3.0 mg/kg had some of the least clonal expansion seen.

Method: immunoSEQ multiplex PCR; TCRdb's copy keeps in-frame clones and lacks some. This sample has roughly 90,000 clones, with approximately 91% found just once. V and J are TRBV5-1 and TRBJ2-5; TRBD1 agrees at 9 bases. The sample here was CD4+ or CD8+ T cells sorted from blood, taken in a trial of the OX40 agonist ivuxolimab. The receptor was derived from an adult with an advanced solid tumor such as melanoma, head and neck, liver or kidney cancer. The CDR3, as DNA: TGCGCCAGCAGCTCGGGACAGGGTTTAGAGACCCAGTACTTC. Its translation is CASSSGQGLETQYF.